Shown below are 30 T cell receptor beta chains from a single sample sequenced in a study of beta chain features in type 1 diabetes. Isolated RNA was reverse transcribed in full, so expressed TCRB transcripts were sequenced. The protocol was immunoSEQ multiplex PCR, while the TCRdb copy is restricted to in-frame clones and leaves out a portion. In the table there are 900,000 or so clones, about a sixth of which are singletons. Material for sequencing was naive CD4+ T cells from blood. All receptors derive from a woman between 18 and 29 years old in good health.

This clone was counted a few times. The J gene is TRBJ2-5, the V gene TRBV6-5, with 13 bases aligning to TRBD2. Germline V gene data show CDR1 as MNHEY and CDR2 as SVGAGI. CDR3 length: 15 amino acids. V gave up 7 bases and J gave up 5 bases; unmatched junction bases: 7. The chain's CDR3 is CASNGLAGVEETQYF. The CDR3, as DNA: TGTGCCAGCAATGGACTAGCGGGAGTAGAGGAGACCCAGTACTTC.

This clone was detected only a few times. The V and J genes are TRBV4-3 and TRBJ2-3, with TRBD1 matching over 10 bases. CDR1 and CDR2 (germline): LGHNA, YSLEER. Trimming took 0 bases from V and 1 from J; bases not matched to a gene: 4. This CDR3 is built from 17 residues. The CDR3 spells CASSQDGGTGGTDTQYF. CDR3 nucleotide sequence: TGCGCCAGCAGCCAAGACGGGGGGACAGGGGGCACAGATACGCAGTATTTT.

This clone was seen more than once but under ten times. The J gene is TRBJ2-1, the V gene TRBV4-1, with 9 nucleotides matching TRBD1. J lost 1 base, V lost 3 bases, and 10 bases had no gene match. In germline, CDR1 is MGHRA, CDR2 YSYEKL. The CDR3 consists of 18 residues. CDR3 DNA sequence: TGCGCCAGCAGCCAGCGACTGGGACAGGGTAGGTCCTACAATGAGCAGTTCTTC. This sequence encodes CASSQRLGQGRSYNEQFF.

Turning to this clone: Within the sample, other DNA sequences also encode this same CDR3. The chain recombines TRBV19 with TRBJ2-7, with TRBD2 as a possible D gene (6 bases). The V end lost 3 bases, the J end lost 3 bases, and 6 bases lay between the germline ends. Germline CDR1 is LNHDA and CDR2 is SQIVND (reference sequence). The CDR3 is 12 amino acids. CDR3 residues: CASSMGGYEQYF. In DNA form, the CDR3 reads TGTGCCAGTAGTATGGGGGGCTACGAGCAGTACTTC. The whole variable domain, remainder taken from reference TRBV19 and TRBJ2-7, is DGGITQSPKYLFRKEGQNVTLSCEQNLNHDAMYWYRQDPGQGLRLIYYSQIVNDFQKGDIAEGYSVSREKKESFPLTVTSAQKNPTAFYLCASSMGGYEQYFGPGTRLTVT.

This clone turned up a few times. V gene TRBV10-3 combines with J gene TRBJ2-1; no clear D gene. V was pared by 10 bases and J by 5 bases, with 21 bases between. Germline CDR1 and CDR2: ENHRY and SYGVKD. CDR3 length: 15 amino acids. The CDR3 DNA reads TGTGCCACCAAACCTTCCTTGCGTAACAACAATGAGCAGTTCTTC. Its protein is CATKPSLRNNNEQFF.

This rearrangement joins TRBV6-5 to TRBJ2-2; 8 bases agree with TRBD1. The CDR3 consists of 15 residues. Per germline, CDR1 MNHEY and CDR2 SVGAGI. V shed 0 bases and J 6 bases; nucleotides not matched to a gene: 3. The CDR3 nucleotides are TGTGCCAGCAGTTACTCGAGGACAGGGCCCGGGGAGCTGTTTTTT. It yields the protein CASSYSRTGPGELFF.

This clone was detected a few times. V is TRBV21-1 and J is TRBJ2-4; the listed D gene, TRBD1, was not tested against the DNA. TRBV21-1 is a pseudogene segment. The CDR3 is 17 amino acids. In nucleotides, the CDR3 is TGTGCCAGCAGCAAAGCGCGGGGGAGGGGACAGGCAAACATTCAGTACTTC. Its translation is CASSKARGRGQANIQYF.

The J gene is TRBJ2-1, the V gene TRBV5-1; D is perhaps TRBD1 (6 bases). The germline gives CDR1 SGHRS, CDR2 YFSETQ. This CDR3 contains 15 residues. V lost 0 bases to trimming and J lost 3 bases, with 10 bases between them. CDR3 nucleotide sequence: TGCGCCAGCAGCTTGGGTGGGGGCGACTACAATGAGCAGTTCTTC. Residues: CASSLGGGDYNEQFF.

V gene TRBV29-1 combines with J gene TRBJ1-1; weak D call: TRBD1 (6 bases). Deletions cut 7 bases from V and 2 bases from J, with 11 bases between. The germline gives CDR1 SQVTM, CDR2 ANQGSEA. The CDR3 runs 12 residues. CDR3 coding DNA: TGCAGCGGTGGACAGTTAAACACTGAAGCTTTCTTT. Residues: CSGGQLNTEAFF.

This clone turned up a few times. V and J are TRBV6-1 and TRBJ2-7; D remains ambiguous. The CDR3 spans 11 residues. V was cut by 7 bases and J by 6 bases, with 10 bases left in between. In germline, CDR1 is MNHNS, CDR2 SASEGT. CDR3 residues: CASTQFIEQYF. The DNA of the CDR3 is TGTGCCAGCACCCAATTCATCGAGCAGTACTTC.

This clone was detected only a few times. The chain is built from TRBV4-3 and TRBJ2-7, with 9 bases aligning to TRBD1. J was trimmed by 2 bases and V by 4 bases; bases with no gene match: 9. This CDR3 spans 16 amino acids. In germline, CDR1 is LGHNA, CDR2 YSLEER. CDR3 sequence (DNA): TGCGCCAGCAGCCCAGACCGGGACAGGGTCACCTACGAGCAGTACTTC. Its translation: CASSPDRDRVTYEQYF.

The rearrangement links TRBV4-3 to TRBJ1-3; TRBD1 agrees at 7 bases. The ends lost 4 bases at V and 4 bases at J; junction bases unmatched: 4. Germline CDR1 and CDR2: LGHNA and YSLEER. CDR3 size: 14 residues. Here the CDR3 DNA reads TGCGCCAGCAGCCGAACAGGGGTGGGAAACACCATATATTTT. Translated: CASSRTGVGNTIYF.

This clone has only a few counts. The rearrangement uses TRBV6-1 and TRBJ2-5, with D unclear. Germline V lookup: CDR1 MNHNS, CDR2 SASEGT. Trimming stripped 1 base from V and 7 bases from J, with 10 bases between. CDR3 length equals 13 residues. The CDR3 spells CASSEVVVGTQYF. The CDR3 DNA follows: TGTGCCAGCAGTGAAGTGGTGGTAGGGACCCAGTACTTC.

This clone occurred a few times. V usage is TRBV28 and J usage is TRBJ2-3; a weak D match, TRBD1 (6 bases). The CDR3 runs 12 residues. The V end was cut by 6 bases, the J end by 7 bases, with 11 bases between. The germline gives CDR1 MDHEN, CDR2 SYDVKM. In DNA, the CDR3 is TGTGCCAGCAGACCCACAGGGTATACGCAGTATTTT. This gives the protein CASRPTGYTQYF.

The chain recombines TRBV11-2 with TRBJ2-7; 8 nucleotides line up with TRBD1. CDR1 SGHAT and CDR2 FQNNGV come from the germline V gene. Unmatched junction bases numbered 7, after V lost 1 base and J lost 5 bases. The CDR3 contains 15 residues. The CDR3 sequence is CASSLGTGILHEQYF. DNA for the CDR3: TGTGCCAGCAGCTTAGGGACAGGGATATTACACGAGCAGTACTTC.

DNA of the CDR3: TGTGCCAGCAGCTTATTTTCGATAGTAGGGGCCAACGTCCTGACTTTC. Protein sequence: CASSLFSIVGANVLTF. This rearrangement joins TRBV7-2 to TRBJ2-6; no definite D call. The CDR3 extends over 16 amino acids. Trimming shortened V by 2 bases and J by 4 bases, and 12 bases separated the two germline ends. CDR1 SGHTA and CDR2 FQGNSA come from the germline V gene. The full variable domain, in which reference TRBV7-2 and TRBJ2-6 provide the parts outside the CDR3, is GAGVSQSPSNKVTEKGKDVELRCDPISGHTALYWYRQSLGQGLEFLIYFQGNSAPDKSGLPSDRFSAERTGGSVSTLTIQRTQQEDSAVYLCASSLFSIVGANVLTFGAGSRLTVL.

This clone was recorded a few times. The chain recombines TRBV2 with TRBJ2-3, with D perhaps matching TRBD2 (7 bases). The V gene lost 7 bases and the J gene lost 4 bases, with 24 bases spanning the gap. Germline V gene lookup returns CDR1 SNHLY and CDR2 FYNNEI. The CDR3 contains 17 residues. The chain's CDR3 is CASTAGRGRSGSDTQYF. CDR3 nucleotide sequence: TGTGCCAGCACCGCTGGGCGGGGGCGATCTGGGTCAGATACGCAGTATTTT.

This clone was observed a handful of times. The chain recombines TRBV28 with TRBJ2-7, with D possibly TRBD2 on 5 matching bases. The CDR3 extends over 14 amino acids. The germline V gene has CDR1 MDHEN and CDR2 SYDVKM. Trimming shortened V by 8 bases and J by 1 base, and 15 bases separated the two germline ends. The CDR3 coding sequence is TGTGCCAGCTTTTCTGGGAGTGGTTCCTACGAGCAGTACTTC. As protein: CASFSGSGSYEQYF.

V is TRBV6-6 and J is TRBJ2-7; 8 bases fit TRBD2. J was trimmed by 3 bases and V by 8 bases; bases with no gene match: 6. CDR3 length: 13 residues. In germline, CDR1 is MNHNY, CDR2 SVGAGI (reference sequence). The CDR3 sequence is CASQRELGYEQYF. The DNA of the CDR3 is TGTGCCAGCCAGCGGGAGTTGGGCTACGAGCAGTACTTC.

V gene TRBV6-6 combines with J gene TRBJ1-3; D is unclear. The CDR3 has 16 amino acids. Per the germline V gene, CDR1 is MNHNY and CDR2 is SVGAGI (reference sequence). The V end was cut by 2 bases, the J end by 0 bases, with 11 bases between. The CDR3 region is CASSYAVISSGNTIYF. The CDR3 region has the DNA TGTGCCAGCAGTTACGCAGTCATATCCTCTGGAAACACCATATATTTT.

In its sample, this clone was seen a few times. This rearrangement joins TRBV6-5 to TRBJ1-2; D not resolved. The CDR3 extends over 16 amino acids. Looked up from germline, CDR1 is MNHEY and CDR2 is SVGAGI. Trimming removed 0 bases at V and 7 bases at J, with 18 bases between. The CDR3 is CASSYSASGSVRGYTF. The CDR3, as DNA: TGTGCCAGCAGTTACTCGGCTAGCGGGAGTGTGCGTGGCTACACCTTC.

The chain employs TRBV29-1 and TRBJ2-1; D is perhaps TRBD2 (6 bases). The CDR3 extends over 16 amino acids. Trimming pared 6 bases from V and 9 bases from J, leaving 27 bases between. CDR1 is SQVTM and CDR2 is ANQGSEA in the germline V gene. The CDR3 bases are TGCAGCGTCCAAAACTCCGGGACTGCAACCCTAGCTGAGCAGTTCTTC. Amino acid sequence: CSVQNSGTATLAEQFF.

This chain links TRBV13 with TRBJ2-1; 11 positions agree with TRBD2. With V trimmed by 5 bases and J by 4 bases, 4 bases remained unmatched. The CDR3 runs 15 residues. Germline CDR1 PRHDT, CDR2 FYEKMQ (reference sequence). The chain's CDR3 is CASSPGLADYNEQFF. The CDR3 DNA sequence: TGTGCCAGCAGCCCGGGACTAGCGGATTACAATGAGCAGTTCTTC.

The chain recombines TRBV5-1 with TRBJ2-3, with D maybe TRBD2 (5 bases). Germline CDR1 SGHRS, CDR2 YFSETQ. Trimming removed 0 bases at V and 0 bases at J, with 11 bases between. The CDR3 is 16 amino acids. The CDR3 loop reads CASSLALGGSTDTQYF. The CDR3 DNA sequence: TGCGCCAGCAGCTTGGCATTGGGCGGGAGCACAGATACGCAGTATTTT. Full variable domain (rest looked up from reference TRBV5-1 and TRBJ2-3): KAGVTQTPRYLIKTRGQQVTLSCSPISGHRSVSWYQQTPGQGLQFLFEYFSETQRNKGNFPGRFSGRQFSNSRSEMNVSTLELGDSALYLCASSLALGGSTDTQYFGPGTRLTVL.

This clone was observed a handful of times. V is TRBV18 and J is TRBJ2-3; tentative D call: TRBD1 (6 bases). V was clipped by 3 bases and J by 0 bases, with 16 bases between them. Germline V gene lookup returns CDR1 KGHSH and CDR2 LQKENI. The length of the CDR3 is 17 residues. The CDR3 protein is CASSPAGQSLSTDTQYF. The CDR3 DNA is TGTGCCAGCTCACCTGCCGGACAGTCCCTAAGCACAGATACGCAGTATTTT.

V and J are TRBV10-3 and TRBJ1-2; TRBD1 matches at 7 bases. The V gene end was trimmed by 2 bases and the J gene end by 3 bases; junction bases not matched to a gene: 0. Germline CDR1 and CDR2: ENHRY and SYGVKD. This CDR3 spans 13 amino acids. Here the CDR3 DNA reads TGTGCCATCAGTGAGCAGGGGGACTATGGCTACACCTTC. It codes for CAISEQGDYGYTF.

This clone was counted only a few times. The V and J genes are TRBV7-9 and TRBJ1-1; perhaps TRBD1 as D (5 bases). Germline V gene data show CDR1 as SEHNR and CDR2 as FQNEAQ (reference sequence). The CDR3 is 13 amino acids. The ends were cut back, 4 bases at V and 10 bases at J, with 16 bases in the middle. The CDR3 DNA is TGTGCCAGCAGCTCCAAGGAGGGGACTTTAGCTTTCTTT. Translated, it gives CASSSKEGTLAFF.

This clone was seen only a few times. V and J are TRBV7-2 and TRBJ1-2; TRBD1 is a possible D gene (5 bases). Germline V lookup: CDR1 SGHTA, CDR2 FQGNSA. The CDR3 length is 15 residues. Trimming took off 5 bases at V and 7 bases at J, with 20 bases between the two ends. The CDR3 DNA is TGTGCCAGCAGCCCCCAGGGAAGGCCTTCGAGTGGCTACACCTTC. As protein: CASSPQGRPSSGYTF. Combining the CDR3 with reference TRBV7-2 and TRBJ1-2 gives the whole variable domain GAGVSQSPSNKVTEKGKDVELRCDPISGHTALYWYRQSLGQGLEFLIYFQGNSAPDKSGLPSDRFSAERTGGSVSTLTIQRTQQEDSAVYLCASSPQGRPSSGYTFGSGTRLTVV.

This clone was recorded a few times. J is TRBJ2-3 and V is TRBV7-9; D not resolved. The germline gives CDR1 SEHNR, CDR2 FQNEAQ (reference sequence). This CDR3 spans 12 amino acids. Deletions cut 2 bases from V and 5 bases from J, with 5 bases between. The CDR3 DNA follows: TGTGCCAGCAGCTTAAATCTAGATACGCAGTATTTT. Its translation is CASSLNLDTQYF.

In its sample, this clone was seen a few times. The rearrangement links TRBV25-1 to TRBJ2-1, with a possible D match to TRBD1 (6 bases). Trimming shortened V by 4 bases and J by 9 bases, and 16 bases separated the two germline ends. CDR1 MGHDK and CDR2 SYGVNS come from the germline V gene. The CDR3 runs 14 residues. The CDR3 is CASSVHGGSGEQFF. DNA for the CDR3: TGTGCCAGCAGTGTGCATGGGGGCTCTGGTGAGCAGTTCTTC.